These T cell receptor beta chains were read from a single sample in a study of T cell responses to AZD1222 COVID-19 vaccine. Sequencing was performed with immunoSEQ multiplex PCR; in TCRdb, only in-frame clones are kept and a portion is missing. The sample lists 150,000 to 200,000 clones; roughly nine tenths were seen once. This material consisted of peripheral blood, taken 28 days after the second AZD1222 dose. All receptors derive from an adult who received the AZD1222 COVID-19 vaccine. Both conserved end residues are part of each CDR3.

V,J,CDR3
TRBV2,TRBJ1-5,CASIRESNQPQHF
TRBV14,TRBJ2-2,CASSQAATFDTGELFF
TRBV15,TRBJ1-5,CATSMGTTQPQHF
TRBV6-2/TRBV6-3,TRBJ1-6,CASSYSPGVGDSPLHF
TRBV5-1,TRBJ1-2,CASTDEPGRGYGYTF
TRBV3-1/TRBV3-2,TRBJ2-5,CASRLAGAETQYF
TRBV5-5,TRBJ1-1,CASSWGRRSTEAFF
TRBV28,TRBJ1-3,CASSSFKGTPFGGNTIYF
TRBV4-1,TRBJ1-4,CASSQGGRGGEKLFF
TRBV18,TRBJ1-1,CASSIQNTEAFF
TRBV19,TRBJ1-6,CASSNNRDNSPLHF
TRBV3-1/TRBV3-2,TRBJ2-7,CASSQDKPTTAYEQYF
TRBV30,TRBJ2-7,CAWSFTGGSYEQYF
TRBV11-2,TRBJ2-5,CASSSNRRRVAETQYF
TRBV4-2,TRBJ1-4,CASSQRGQNNEKLFF
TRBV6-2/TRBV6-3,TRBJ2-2,CASSYLYGRGTGELFF
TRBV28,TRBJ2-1,CASSPRRWRTAHKGSYNEQFF
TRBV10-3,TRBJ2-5,CAISVRVQETQYF
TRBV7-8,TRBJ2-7,CASSQRGYEQYF
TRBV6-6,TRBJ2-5,CASSYPGVETQYF